The rows below give T cell receptor beta chains drawn from one sample of a study of cytomegalovirus exposure and HLA in healthy donors. Produced via immunoSEQ multiplex PCR; TCRdb's table is partial and in-frame only. The sample yields roughly 100,000 clones, under 80% seen once. Sequenced input: PBMCs. The source of these receptors is a woman aged 18-29 years in good health and CMV-seropositive. Each CDR3 is given without its conserved first and last residue. D genes are given only for firm matches.

j_gene	v_gene	d_gene	CDR3aa
TRBJ1-1	TRBV6-5	-	ASSPRVQNTEAF
TRBJ1-1	TRBV11-1	-	ASSLRVLNTEAF
TRBJ2-3	TRBV19	TRBD1	ASSMGTGGGTDTQY
TRBJ2-1	TRBV7-7	-	ASSLIVGGEQF
TRBJ2-7	TRBV7-2	-	ASSLAWAGLASYEQY
TRBJ1-5	TRBV27	-	ASSLPLGEAWDYSNQPQH
TRBJ2-1	TRBV11-3	TRBD2	ASSPTSTSRGEQF
TRBJ2-7	TRBV5-1	-	ASSVTEYEQY
TRBJ2-3	TRBV2	-	ASSEGSYTDTQY
TRBJ2-7	TRBV6-1	-	ASTPSTLGEQY
TRBJ2-4	TRBV27	TRBD2	ASSLLKTSGRALANIQY
TRBJ2-3	TRBV10-2	-	ASSDVALIAHTQY
TRBJ2-1	TRBV5-1	-	ASSPLLGNEQF
TRBJ1-5	TRBV11-2	-	ASSFGGGPNQPQH
TRBJ2-3	TRBV2	TRBD2	ASRTLAGGLGTDTQY
TRBJ1-1	TRBV6-6	TRBD1	ASSYSGQLNTEAF
TRBJ2-2	TRBV6-1	TRBD1	ASSRGHTGELF
TRBJ1-2	TRBV19	TRBD1	ASSILTGDYGYT
TRBJ2-1	TRBV9	-	ASSGREQF
TRBJ1-4	TRBV5-1	-	ASSYNPPEKLF
TRBJ2-5	TRBV14	-	ASSQEMGLPEY
TRBJ1-3	TRBV9	TRBD1	ASSATGGNTIY
TRBJ1-2	TRBV6-5	TRBD1	ASSYSTGTVYGYT
TRBJ2-7	TRBV11-2	TRBD1	ASSLRTGPFWGEQY
TRBJ2-5	TRBV9	-	ASSAPSQETQY
TRBJ2-7	TRBV5-6	TRBD1	ASSPPWTGPVHEQY
TRBJ2-5	TRBV5-6	TRBD2	ASSILTSGSNQETQY
TRBJ1-5	TRBV6-6	-	ASSYSSPISNQPQH
TRBJ1-3	TRBV6-1	-	ASSTGSSGNTIY
TRBJ2-7	TRBV6-1	TRBD1	ASSLQGTSSYEQY
TRBJ1-1	TRBV28	TRBD1	ASSYGTGTGGWLAF
TRBJ2-1	TRBV4-3	-	ASSQDWGQDNEQF
TRBJ1-2	TRBV9	-	ASSSLKAGGYT
TRBJ1-1	TRBV6-5	-	ASSYSGGFGNTEAF
TRBJ1-1	TRBV9	TRBD1	ASSPQQGKNTEAF
TRBJ1-1	TRBV4-1	TRBD1	ASSQEYRGRGWAF
TRBJ2-7	TRBV9	-	ASSGGQGSYEQY
TRBJ2-3	TRBV27	-	ASSSFTDTQY
TRBJ2-1	TRBV15	-	ATSTSPISYNEQF
-	TRBV2	-	ASSEEGDYLGDYEQY
TRBJ2-6	TRBV27	-	ASSPSGANVLT
TRBJ1-5	TRBV28	-	ASSFSDQPQH
TRBJ2-1	TRBV4-1	TRBD1	ASSHPLLGQDGDEQF
TRBJ1-2	TRBV29-1	-	SVGQDVLDGYT
TRBJ1-2	TRBV4-2	-	ASSHQRSYGYT
TRBJ2-5	TRBV2	-	ASSWGGAQQY
TRBJ2-3	TRBV5-1	TRBD1	ASSLGQSTDTQY
TRBJ2-7	TRBV6-1	-	ASREGNVYEQY